These 4 T cell receptor beta chains originate from one sample sequenced in a study of a mutant IDH1 vaccine in newly diagnosed glioma. The table came from immunoSEQ multiplex PCR; TCRdb's copy has only in-frame clones and leaves some out. The sample contains approximately 66,000 clones, approximately 87% of which appear only once. Their specific antigens are unknown. The time point: week 23, last vaccination. Alongside topical imiquimod, each dose of vaccine comprised 300 ug of mutant IDH1 20-mer peptide. This material consisted of PBMCs, taken from a glioma patient whose treatment included an IDH1 peptide vaccine. These receptors originate from a man in his late teens or twenties with glioma.

This clone was counted a single time. The chain is built from TRBV5-1 and TRBJ1-2, with 9 bases fitting TRBD1. The CDR3 is 16 amino acids. Germline CDR1 is SGHRS and CDR2 is YFSETQ. V trimming: 1 base; J trimming: 4 bases; junction bases outside the gene matches: 8. Here the CDR3 DNA reads TGCGCCAGCAGCTTGAGGACAGGGGAGTATCTCTATGGCTACACCTTC. Its translation is CASSLRTGEYLYGYTF.

The chain uses TRBV30 and TRBJ2-7; 12 bases line up with TRBD2. From germline, CDR1 is GTSNPN and CDR2 SVGIG (reference sequence). The CDR3 runs 14 residues. J was trimmed by 4 bases and V by 0 bases; bases with no gene match: 1. CDR3 bases: TGTGCCTGGAGTGTGGGACTAGCGGGTTACGAGCAGTACTTC. It is translated as CAWSVGLAGYEQYF. The full variable domain, its missing parts supplied by reference TRBV30 and TRBJ2-7, is SQTIHQWPATLVQPVGSPLSLECTVEGTSNPNLYWYRQAAGRGLQLLFYSVGIGQISSEVPQNLSASRPQDRQFILSSKKLLLSDSGFYLCAWSVGLAGYEQYFGPGTRLTVT.

This chain uses TRBV29-1 with TRBJ1-3; D uncertain. Germline assignment: CDR1 SQVTM and CDR2 ANQGSEA. Between the trimmed V and J ends, which lost 4 bases and 0 bases, there was a span of 13 bases. The CDR3 totals 15 residues. Here the CDR3 DNA reads TGCAGCGTTGCAGGAATCCCATTCTCTGGAAACACCATATATTTT. It codes for CSVAGIPFSGNTIYF.

V gene TRBV28 combines with J gene TRBJ1-5, with a weak D call TRBD1 (5 bases). Germline V lookup: CDR1 MDHEN, CDR2 SYDVKM. CDR3 size: 14 residues. V lost 2 bases and J lost 4, with 9 bases in between. The CDR3 here is CASSLQQVNQPQHF. In nucleotides, the CDR3 is TGTGCCAGCAGTTTACAACAGGTGAATCAGCCCCAGCATTTT.